This TCR beta chain was captured by sequencing in a study of monozygotic twins with inflammatory bowel disease. Template switching added UMIs carrying a 6-nucleotide sample barcode. Using the 5' RACE reads, TCRdb records one entry per CDR3 protein without DNA. The ten top clones account for 6% to 9%, within a sample of some 200,000 distinct CDR3 sequences. Germline loops: CDR1 DFQATT, CDR2 SNEGSKA (reference sequence). The CDR3 is 13 amino acids. It was from whole blood, with no T cell sorting, that total RNA was isolated. The sequenced sample consisted of blood. This chain connects TRBV20-1 to TRBJ2-5; TCRdb's D call, TRBD2, is unchecked because there is no DNA. The origin of this receptor is a human donor with ulcerative colitis or Crohn's disease, or a healthy co-twin of an affected twin (not recorded which). This CDR3 is CSAAPAGRETQYF.